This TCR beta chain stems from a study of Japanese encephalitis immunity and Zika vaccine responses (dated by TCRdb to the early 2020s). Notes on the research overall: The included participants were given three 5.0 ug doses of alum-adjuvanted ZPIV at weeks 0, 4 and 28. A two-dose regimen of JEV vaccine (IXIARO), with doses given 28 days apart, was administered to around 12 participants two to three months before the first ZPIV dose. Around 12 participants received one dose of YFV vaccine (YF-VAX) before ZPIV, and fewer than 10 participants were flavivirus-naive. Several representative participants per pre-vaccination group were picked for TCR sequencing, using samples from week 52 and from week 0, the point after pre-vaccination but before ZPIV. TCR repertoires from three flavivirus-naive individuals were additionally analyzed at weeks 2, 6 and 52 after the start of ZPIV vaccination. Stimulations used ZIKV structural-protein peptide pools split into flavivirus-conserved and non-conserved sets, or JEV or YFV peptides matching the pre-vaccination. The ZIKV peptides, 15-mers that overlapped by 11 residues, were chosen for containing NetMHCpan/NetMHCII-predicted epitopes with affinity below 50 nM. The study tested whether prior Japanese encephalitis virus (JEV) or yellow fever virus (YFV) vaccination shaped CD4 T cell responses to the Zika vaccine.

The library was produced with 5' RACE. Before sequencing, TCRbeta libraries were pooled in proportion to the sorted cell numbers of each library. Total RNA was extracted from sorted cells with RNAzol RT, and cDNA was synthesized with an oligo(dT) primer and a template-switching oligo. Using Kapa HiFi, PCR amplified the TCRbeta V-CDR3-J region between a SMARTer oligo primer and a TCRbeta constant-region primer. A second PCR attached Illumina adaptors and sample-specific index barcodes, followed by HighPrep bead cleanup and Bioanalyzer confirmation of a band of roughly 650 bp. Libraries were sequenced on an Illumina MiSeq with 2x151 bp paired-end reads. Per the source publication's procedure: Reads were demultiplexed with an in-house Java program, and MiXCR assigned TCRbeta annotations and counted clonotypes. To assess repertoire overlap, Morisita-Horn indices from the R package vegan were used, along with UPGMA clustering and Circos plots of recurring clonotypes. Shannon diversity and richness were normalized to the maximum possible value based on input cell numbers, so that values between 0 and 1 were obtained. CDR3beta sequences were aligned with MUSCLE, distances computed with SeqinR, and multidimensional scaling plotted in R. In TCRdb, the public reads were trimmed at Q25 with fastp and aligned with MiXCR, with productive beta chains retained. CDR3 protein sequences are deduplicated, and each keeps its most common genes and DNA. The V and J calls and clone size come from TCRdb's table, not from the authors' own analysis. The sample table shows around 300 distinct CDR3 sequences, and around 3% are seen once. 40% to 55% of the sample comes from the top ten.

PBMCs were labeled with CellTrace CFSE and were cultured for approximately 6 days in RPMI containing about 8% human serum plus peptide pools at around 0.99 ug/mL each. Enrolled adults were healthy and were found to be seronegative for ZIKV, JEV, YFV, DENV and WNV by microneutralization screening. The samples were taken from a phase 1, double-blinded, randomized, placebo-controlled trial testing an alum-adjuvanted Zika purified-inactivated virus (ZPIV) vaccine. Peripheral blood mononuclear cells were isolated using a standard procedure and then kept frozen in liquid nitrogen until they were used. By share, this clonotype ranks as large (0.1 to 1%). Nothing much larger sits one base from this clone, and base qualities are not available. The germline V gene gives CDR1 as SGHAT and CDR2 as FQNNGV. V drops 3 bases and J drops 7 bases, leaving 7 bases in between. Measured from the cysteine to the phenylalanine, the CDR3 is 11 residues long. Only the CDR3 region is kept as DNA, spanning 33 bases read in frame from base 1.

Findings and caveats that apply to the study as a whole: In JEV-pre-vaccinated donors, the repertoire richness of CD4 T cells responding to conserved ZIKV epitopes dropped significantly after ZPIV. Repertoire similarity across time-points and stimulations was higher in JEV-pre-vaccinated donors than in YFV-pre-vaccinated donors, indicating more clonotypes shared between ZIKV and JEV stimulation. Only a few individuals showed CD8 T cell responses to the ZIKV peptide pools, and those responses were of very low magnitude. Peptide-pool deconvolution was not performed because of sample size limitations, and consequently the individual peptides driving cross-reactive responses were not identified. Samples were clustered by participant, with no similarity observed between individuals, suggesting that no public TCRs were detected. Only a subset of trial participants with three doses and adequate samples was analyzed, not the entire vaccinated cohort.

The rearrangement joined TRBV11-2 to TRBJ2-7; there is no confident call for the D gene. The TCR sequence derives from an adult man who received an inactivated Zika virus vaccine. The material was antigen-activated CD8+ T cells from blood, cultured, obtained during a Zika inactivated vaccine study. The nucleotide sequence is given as TGTGCCAGCAGCTTCCTGGGGGAGCAGTACTTC. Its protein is CASSFLGEQYF.